This T cell receptor (beta chain) appears in the sequencing data of a study of T-cell reconstitution after alpha-beta-depleted transplantation in children. Findings and limits, study-wide: A year had passed since transplant, and T-cell counts and diversity by then came mostly from newly produced T cells.

It was with unique molecular identifiers that the TCRbeta library was prepared. TCRdb recomputed calls from the PCR reads with MiXCR, one row per CDR3 protein. The data contain about 980,000 distinct CDR3 sequences, roughly 29% of them singletons. The CDR3 runs to 14 residues. V was clipped by 6 bases and J by 7 bases, with 16 bases between them. This clonotype was detected only a few times. Its antigen is unknown. The receptor comes from a boy under two years old who had a stem cell transplant for SCID, so the T cells may come from the graft donor. Specimen: PBMCs, mostly from graft donor cells, collected 360 days after TCRalphabeta/CD19-depleted stem cell transplant. V is TRBV12-3 or TRBV12-4 and J is TRBJ1-3; tentative D call: TRBD1 (5 bases). The chain's CDR3 is CASSPGTAGNTIYF. The CDR3 DNA reads TGTGCCAGCAGCCCCGGGACTGCGGGGAACACCATATATTTT.